This T cell receptor (beta chain) comes out of a study of cytomegalovirus exposure and HLA in healthy donors. Study-level background: From HLA-typed donors, an early data release held around 85 million unique TCRs.

Use of 60 Vbeta and 13 Jbeta primers characterized the PCR. Only in-frame clones appear in the TCRdb table, and some are missing; sequencing was by immunoSEQ multiplex PCR. This sample has approximately 100,000 clones, with 65% to 90% found just once. From germline, CDR1 is SGHDT and CDR2 YYEEEE. V lost 4 bases and J lost 1, with 13 bases in between. This CDR3 contains 15 residues. Overall study results and limits: Cytomegalovirus association was listed for approximately 160 TCR beta chains. For TCR beta chains, V- and J-gene trimming was later linked to a missense DCLRE1C variant.

Details on this clone: Its antigen is undetermined.

The sequencing input was PBMCs. This clonotype was obtained from a man in his fifties or sixties in good health and CMV-seronegative. V is TRBV5-6 and J is TRBJ2-3, with a tentative D call TRBD2 (6 bases). The CDR3 DNA reads TGTGCCAGCAGCCCCTTGGGACTGGGCACAGATACGCAGTATTTT. Protein sequence: CASSPLGLGTDTQYF.